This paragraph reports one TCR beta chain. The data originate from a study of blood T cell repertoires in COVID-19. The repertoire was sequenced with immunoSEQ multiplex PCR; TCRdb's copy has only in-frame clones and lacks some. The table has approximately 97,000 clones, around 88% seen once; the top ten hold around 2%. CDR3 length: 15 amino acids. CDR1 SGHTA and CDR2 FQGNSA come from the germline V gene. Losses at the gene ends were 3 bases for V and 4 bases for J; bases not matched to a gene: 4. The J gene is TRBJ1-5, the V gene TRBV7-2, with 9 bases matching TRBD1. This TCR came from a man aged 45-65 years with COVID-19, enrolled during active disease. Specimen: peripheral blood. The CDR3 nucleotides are TGTGCCAGCAGCTTGGGGACAGGGTGGAATCAGCCCCAGCATTTT. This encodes CASSLGTGWNQPQHF.